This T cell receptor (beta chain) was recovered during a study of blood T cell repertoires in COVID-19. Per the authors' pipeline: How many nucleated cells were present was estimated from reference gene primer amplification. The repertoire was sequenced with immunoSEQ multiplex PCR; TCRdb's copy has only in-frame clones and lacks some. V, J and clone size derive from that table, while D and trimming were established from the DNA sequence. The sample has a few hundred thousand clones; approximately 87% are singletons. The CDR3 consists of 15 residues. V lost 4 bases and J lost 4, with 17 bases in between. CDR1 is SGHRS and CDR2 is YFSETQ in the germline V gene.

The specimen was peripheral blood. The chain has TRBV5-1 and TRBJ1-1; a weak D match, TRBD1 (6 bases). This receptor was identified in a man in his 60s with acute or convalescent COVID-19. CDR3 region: CASSVTGSWGTEAFF. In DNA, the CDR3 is TGCGCCAGCAGCGTTACAGGGAGTTGGGGCACTGAAGCTTTCTTT.